The next 15 T cell receptor beta chains were all read from a single sample in a study of yellow fever vaccine responses in identical twins. TCRdb reanalysed the RT-PCR reads using MiXCR and keeps one entry per CDR3 protein. The data hold about 20,000 distinct CDR3 sequences, with roughly 72% observed a single time. Source: T cells from blood (PBMCs), unsorted or a sorted subset (not recorded which), taken before or after yellow fever vaccination (not recorded which). The receptor source for this set is a woman younger than 35 who received the yellow fever vaccine.

This clonotype was found once. For the CDR3, the DNA is TGTGCCAAGGTACAGGTCGAGCAGTACTTC. It encodes CAKVQVEQYF. V is TRBV21-1 and J is TRBJ2-7; TRBD1, the D gene given by the table, was not confirmed from the DNA. TRBV21-1 is flagged as a pseudogene. The CDR3 is 10 amino acids.

The rearrangement uses TRBV11-2 and TRBJ2-1, with 15 bases fitting TRBD2. This CDR3 is 16 amino acids long. CDR1 and CDR2 from the germline V gene are SGHAT and FQNNGV. Losses at the gene ends were 5 bases for V and 5 bases for J; bases not matched to a gene: 4. DNA for the CDR3: TGTGCCAGCAGCAGGACTAGCGGGGGGGGTGACAATGAGCAGTTCTTC. Encoded protein: CASSRTSGGGDNEQFF.

The V call is TRBV5-6, the J call TRBJ2-1; D gene uncertain. The CDR3 contains 14 residues. V lost 0 bases, J lost 9 bases, and 13 bases lay in between. The V gene's germline CDR1 is SGHDT and CDR2 YYEEEE. Here the CDR3 DNA reads TGTGCCAGCAGCTTGGCCTTGGCTGCCGGTGAGCAGTTCTTC. Translated: CASSLALAAGEQFF.

J is TRBJ2-3 and V is TRBV6-1; possibly TRBD2 for D (6 bases). The CDR3 has 13 amino acids. Trimming removed 6 bases from V and 2 bases from J, with 9 bases in between. Germline CDR1 and CDR2: MNHNS and SASEGT. The CDR3 DNA follows: TGTGCCAGCAGCCGACTAGTCACAGATACGCAGTATTTT. This encodes CASSRLVTDTQYF.

The V and J genes are TRBV5-6 and TRBJ2-7; 8 positions match TRBD1. The germline CDR1 and CDR2 sequences are SGHDT and YYEEEE. The CDR3 is 14 residues long. J lost 2 bases, V lost 3 bases, and 4 bases had no gene match. The CDR3 is CASSSTGQAYEQYV. The CDR3 nucleotides are TGTGCCAGCAGCTCGACGGGACAGGCCTACGAGCAGTACGTC.

This clonotype turned up a few times. V gene TRBV19 combines with J gene TRBJ2-3; D possibly corresponds to TRBD2 (6 bases). The CDR3 has 16 amino acids. CDR1 and CDR2 from the germline V gene are LNHDA and SQIVND (reference sequence). The ends were cut back, 3 bases at V and 7 bases at J, with 20 bases in the middle. CDR3 region: CASSMIPEEGHNTQYF. The CDR3 nucleotides read TGTGCCAGTAGTATGATTCCGGAGGAGGGCCATAATACGCAGTATTTT. The full variable domain, its missing parts supplied by reference TRBV19 and TRBJ2-3, is DGGITQSPKYLFRKEGQNVTLSCEQNLNHDAMYWYRQDPGQGLRLIYYSQIVNDFQKGDIAEGYSVSREKKESFPLTVTSAQKNPTAFYLCASSMIPEEGHNTQYFGPGTRLTVL.

The chain couples TRBV24-1 to TRBJ2-7; D gene uncertain. CDR3 size: 14 residues. The ends were cut back, 8 bases at V and 0 bases at J, with 13 bases in the middle. The V gene's germline CDR1 is KGHDR and CDR2 SFDVKD. In DNA, the CDR3 is TGTGCCACCATACTCATCTTCCCCTCCTACGAGCAGTACTTC. Protein sequence: CATILIFPSYEQYF.

The chain uses TRBV7-8 and TRBJ2-3; D is perhaps TRBD1 (5 bases). The length of the CDR3 is 14 residues. Germline values: CDR1 SGHVS, CDR2 FQNEAQ. Trimming pared 2 bases from V and 4 bases from J, leaving 10 bases between. CDR3 DNA sequence: TGTGCCAGCAGCTTAAGGGGCCAGCCAGATACGCAGTATTTT. Residues: CASSLRGQPDTQYF.

The genes are TRBV18 and TRBJ2-7; D uncertain. Per germline, CDR1 KGHSH and CDR2 LQKENI. V dropped 3 bases and J dropped 7 bases, with 13 bases sitting between them. CDR3 length: 13 residues. The chain's CDR3 is CASSPGTFEEQYV. The CDR3 coding sequence is TGTGCCAGCTCACCGGGTACCTTTGAGGAGCAGTACGTC.

V and J are TRBV25-1 and TRBJ1-2; TRBD1 matches 8 bases. Germline assignment: CDR1 MGHDK and CDR2 SYGVNS. V was clipped by 5 bases and J by 3 bases; unmatched bases: 8. CDR3 length equals 15 residues. The CDR3: CASSTTGGGYYGYTF. The DNA of the CDR3 is TGTGCCAGCAGTACTACAGGGGGAGGTTACTATGGCTACACCTTC.

The chain employs TRBV12-3 or TRBV12-4 and TRBJ1-1; TRBD1 might be the D (5 bases). This CDR3 comprises 13 residues. Trimming cost V 6 bases and J 4 bases, with 12 bases left between them. The DNA of the CDR3 is TGTGCCAGCAGCAGGGTGAGCAGCACTGAAGCTTTCTTT. Its translation is CASSRVSSTEAFF.

V usage is TRBV18 and J usage is TRBJ2-5; D is undetermined. V was pared by 2 bases and J by 0 bases, with 7 bases between. The CDR3 consists of 14 residues. Germline values: CDR1 KGHSH, CDR2 LQKENI. CDR3 sequence: CASSPWQNQETQYF. CDR3 nucleotide sequence: TGTGCCAGCTCACCATGGCAGAACCAAGAGACCCAGTACTTC.

The V gene is TRBV7-9, the J gene TRBJ1-2; no reliable D call. V was pared by 7 bases and J by 4 bases, with 10 bases between. The germline gives CDR1 SEHNR, CDR2 FQNEAQ (reference sequence). This CDR3 is built from 12 residues. CDR3 nucleotides: TGTGCCAGCAACGGGGATCTCTATGGCTACACCTTC. This gives the protein CASNGDLYGYTF. Full variable domain (outside the CDR3, taken from reference TRBV7-9 and TRBJ1-2): DTGVSQNPRHKITKRGQNVTFRCDPISEHNRLYWYRQTLGQGPEFLTYFQNEAQLEKSRLLSDRFSAERPKGSFSTLEIQRTEQGDSAMYLCASNGDLYGYTFGSGTRLTVV.

The chain links TRBV20-1 to TRBJ2-5; D gene uncertain. This CDR3 comprises 15 residues. V dropped 4 bases and J dropped 5 bases, with 20 bases sitting between them. Per the germline V gene, CDR1 is DFQATT and CDR2 is SNEGSKA (reference sequence). The CDR3 bases are TGCAGTGCTACCGGCCCCGGCCACGTAATGGAGACCCAGTACTTC. This translates into CSATGPGHVMETQYF.

This chain uses TRBV4-2 with TRBJ2-2, with D perhaps being TRBD1 or TRBD2 (5 bases each). This CDR3 region has 16 residues. V was clipped by 2 bases and J by 0 bases, with 10 bases between them. Germline V gene data show CDR1 as LGHNA and CDR2 as YNFKEQ. The CDR3 is CASSQTGTANTGELFF. The CDR3 DNA reads TGTGCCAGCAGCCAAACCGGGACGGCGAACACCGGGGAGCTGTTTTTT.